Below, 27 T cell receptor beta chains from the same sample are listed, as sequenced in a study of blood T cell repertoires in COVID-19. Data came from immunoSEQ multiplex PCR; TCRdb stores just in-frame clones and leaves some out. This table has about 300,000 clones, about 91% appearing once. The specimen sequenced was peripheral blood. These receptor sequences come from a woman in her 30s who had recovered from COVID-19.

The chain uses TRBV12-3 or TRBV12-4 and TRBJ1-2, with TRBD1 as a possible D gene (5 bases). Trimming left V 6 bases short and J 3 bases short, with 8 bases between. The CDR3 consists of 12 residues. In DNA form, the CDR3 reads TGTGCCAGCAGGGGAGGGGACTATGGCTACACCTTC. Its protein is CASRGGDYGYTF.

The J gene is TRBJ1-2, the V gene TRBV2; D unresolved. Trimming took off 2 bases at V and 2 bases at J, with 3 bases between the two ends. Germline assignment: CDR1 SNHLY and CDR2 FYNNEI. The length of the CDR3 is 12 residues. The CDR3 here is CASSEQNYGYTF. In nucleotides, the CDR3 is TGTGCCAGCAGTGAACAAAACTATGGCTACACCTTC.

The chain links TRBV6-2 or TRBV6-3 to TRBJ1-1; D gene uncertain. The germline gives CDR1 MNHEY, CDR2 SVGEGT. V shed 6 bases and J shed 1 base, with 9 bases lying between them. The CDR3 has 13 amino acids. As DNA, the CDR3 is TGTGCCAGCAGCCGTCCTCCGAACACTGAAGCTTTCTTT. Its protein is CASSRPPNTEAFF.

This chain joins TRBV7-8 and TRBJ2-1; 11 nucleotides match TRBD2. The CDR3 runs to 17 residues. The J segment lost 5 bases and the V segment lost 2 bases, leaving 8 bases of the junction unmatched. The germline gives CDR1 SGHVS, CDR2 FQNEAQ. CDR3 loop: CASSLKALAGANNEQFF. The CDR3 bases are TGTGCCAGCAGCTTAAAGGCACTAGCGGGGGCAAACAATGAGCAGTTCTTC. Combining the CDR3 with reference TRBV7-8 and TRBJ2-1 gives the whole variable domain GAGVSQSPRYKVAKRGQDVALRCDPISGHVSLFWYQQALGQGPEFLTYFQNEAQLDKSGLPSDRFFAERPEGSVSTLKIQRTQQEDSAVYLCASSLKALAGANNEQFFGPGTRLTVL.

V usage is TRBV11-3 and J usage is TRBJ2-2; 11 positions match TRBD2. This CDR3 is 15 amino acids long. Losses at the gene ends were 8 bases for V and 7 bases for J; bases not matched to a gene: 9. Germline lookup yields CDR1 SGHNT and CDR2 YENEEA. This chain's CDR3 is CASGSTSGEIGELFF. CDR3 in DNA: TGTGCCAGCGGATCGACTAGCGGGGAAATCGGGGAGCTGTTTTTT.

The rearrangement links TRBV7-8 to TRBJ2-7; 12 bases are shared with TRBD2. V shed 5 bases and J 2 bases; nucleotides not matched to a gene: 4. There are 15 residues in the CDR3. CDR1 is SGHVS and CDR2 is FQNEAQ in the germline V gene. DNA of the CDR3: TGTGCCAGCAGCAAGACTAGCGGGGGCACCTACGAGCAGTACTTC. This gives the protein CASSKTSGGTYEQYF.

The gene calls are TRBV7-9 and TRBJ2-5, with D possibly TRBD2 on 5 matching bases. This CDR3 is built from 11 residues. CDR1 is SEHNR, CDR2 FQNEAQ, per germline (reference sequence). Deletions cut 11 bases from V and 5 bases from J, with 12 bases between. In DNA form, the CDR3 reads TGTGCCCTCTCGGGGTGGGAGACCCAGTACTTC. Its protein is CALSGWETQYF.

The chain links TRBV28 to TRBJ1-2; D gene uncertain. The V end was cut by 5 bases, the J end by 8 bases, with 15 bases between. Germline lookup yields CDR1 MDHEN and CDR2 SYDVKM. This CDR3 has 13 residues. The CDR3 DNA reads TGTGCCAGCAGTCTCTCACTCGGAGGCGGCTACACCTTC. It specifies CASSLSLGGGYTF.

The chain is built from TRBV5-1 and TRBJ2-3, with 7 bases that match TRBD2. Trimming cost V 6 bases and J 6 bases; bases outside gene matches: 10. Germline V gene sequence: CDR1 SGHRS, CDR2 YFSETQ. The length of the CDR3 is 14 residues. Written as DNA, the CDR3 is TGCGCCAGCACCCCGGGGGGAACGAGGGATACGCAGTATTTT. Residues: CASTPGGTRDTQYF.

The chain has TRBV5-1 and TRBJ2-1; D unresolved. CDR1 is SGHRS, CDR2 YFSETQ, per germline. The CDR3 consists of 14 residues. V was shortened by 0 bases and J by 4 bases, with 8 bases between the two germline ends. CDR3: CASSLAQVYNEQFF. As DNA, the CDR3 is TGCGCCAGCAGCTTGGCCCAGGTATACAATGAGCAGTTCTTC.

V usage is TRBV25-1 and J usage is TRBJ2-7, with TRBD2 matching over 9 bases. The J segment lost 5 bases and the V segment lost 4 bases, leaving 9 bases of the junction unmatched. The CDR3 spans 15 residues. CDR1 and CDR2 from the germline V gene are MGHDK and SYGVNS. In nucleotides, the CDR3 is TGTGCCAGCAGTGTAGGGACTAGCAAAGGAGACGAGCAGTACTTC. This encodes CASSVGTSKGDEQYF.

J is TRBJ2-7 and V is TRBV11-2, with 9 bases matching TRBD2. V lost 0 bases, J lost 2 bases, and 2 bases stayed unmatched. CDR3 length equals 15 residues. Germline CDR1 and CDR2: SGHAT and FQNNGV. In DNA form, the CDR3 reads TGTGCCAGCAGCTTAGAAGCGGGGGGAGCCTACGAGCAGTACTTC. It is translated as CASSLEAGGAYEQYF.

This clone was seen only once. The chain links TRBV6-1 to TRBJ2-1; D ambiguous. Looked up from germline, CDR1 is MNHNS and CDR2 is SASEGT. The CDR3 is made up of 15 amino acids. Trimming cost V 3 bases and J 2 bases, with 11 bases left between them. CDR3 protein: CASSERPYAYNEQFF. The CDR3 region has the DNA TGTGCCAGCAGTGAGCGGCCCTACGCCTACAATGAGCAGTTCTTC.

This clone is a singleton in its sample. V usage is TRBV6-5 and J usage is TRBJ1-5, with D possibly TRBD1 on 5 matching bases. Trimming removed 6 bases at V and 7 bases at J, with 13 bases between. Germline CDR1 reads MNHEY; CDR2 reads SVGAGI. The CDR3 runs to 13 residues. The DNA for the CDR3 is TGTGCCAGCAGGGGGGGGTTGGGGCAGCCCCAGCATTTT. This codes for CASRGGLGQPQHF.

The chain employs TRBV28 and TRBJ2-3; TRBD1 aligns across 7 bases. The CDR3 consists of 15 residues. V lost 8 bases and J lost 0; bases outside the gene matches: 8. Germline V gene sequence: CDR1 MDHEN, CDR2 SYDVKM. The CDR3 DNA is TGTGCCAGCCCCCCTCGGACAGGTAGCACAGATACGCAGTATTTT. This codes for CASPPRTGSTDTQYF.

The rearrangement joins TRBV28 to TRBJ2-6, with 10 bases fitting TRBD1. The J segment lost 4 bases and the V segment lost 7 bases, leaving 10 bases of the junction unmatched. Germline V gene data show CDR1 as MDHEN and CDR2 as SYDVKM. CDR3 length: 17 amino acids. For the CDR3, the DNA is TGTGCCAGCACCCCTGGACAGGGGGTTCCGGGGGCCAACGTCCTGACTTTC. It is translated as CASTPGQGVPGANVLTF.

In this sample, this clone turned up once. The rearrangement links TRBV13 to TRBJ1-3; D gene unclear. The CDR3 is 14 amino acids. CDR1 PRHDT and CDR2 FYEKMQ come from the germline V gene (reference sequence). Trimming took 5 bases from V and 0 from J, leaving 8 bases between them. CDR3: CASSLGSSGNTIYF. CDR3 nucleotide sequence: TGTGCCAGCAGCCTCGGTAGCTCTGGAAACACCATATATTTT.

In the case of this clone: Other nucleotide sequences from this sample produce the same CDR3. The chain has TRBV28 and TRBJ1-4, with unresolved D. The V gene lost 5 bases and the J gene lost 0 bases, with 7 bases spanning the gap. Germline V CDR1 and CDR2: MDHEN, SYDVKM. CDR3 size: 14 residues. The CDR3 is CASSPRATNEKLFF. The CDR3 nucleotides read TGTGCCAGCAGTCCGCGGGCAACTAATGAAAAACTGTTTTTT. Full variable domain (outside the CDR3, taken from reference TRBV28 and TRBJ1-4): DVKVTQSSRYLVKRTGEKVFLECVQDMDHENMFWYRQDPGLGLRLIYFSYDVKMKEKGDIPEGYSVSREKKERFSLILESASTNQTSMYLCASSPRATNEKLFFGSGTQLSVL.

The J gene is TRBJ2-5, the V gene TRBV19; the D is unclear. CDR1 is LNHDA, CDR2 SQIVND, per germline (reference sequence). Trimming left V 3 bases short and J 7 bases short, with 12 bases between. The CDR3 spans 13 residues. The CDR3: CASSISASRTQYF. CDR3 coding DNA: TGTGCCAGTAGTATCTCAGCGAGTCGGACCCAGTACTTC.

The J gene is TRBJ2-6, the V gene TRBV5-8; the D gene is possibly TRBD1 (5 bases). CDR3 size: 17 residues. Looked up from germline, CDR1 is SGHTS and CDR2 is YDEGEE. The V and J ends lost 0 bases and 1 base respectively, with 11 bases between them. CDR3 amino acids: CASSLVDSPSGANVLTF. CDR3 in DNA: TGTGCCAGCAGCTTGGTTGACAGTCCTTCTGGGGCCAACGTCCTGACTTTC.

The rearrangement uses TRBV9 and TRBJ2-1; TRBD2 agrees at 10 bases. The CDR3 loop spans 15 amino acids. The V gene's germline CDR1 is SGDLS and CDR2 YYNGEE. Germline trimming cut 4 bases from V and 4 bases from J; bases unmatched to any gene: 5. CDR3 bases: TGTGCCAGCAGCATTAGCGGGGGGCTTTACAATGAGCAGTTCTTC. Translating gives CASSISGGLYNEQFF.

The CDR3 sequence is CASSSLTGGVQHF. For the CDR3, the DNA is TGTGCCAGCAGTTCCCTGACAGGGGGGGTTCAGCATTTT. The V call is TRBV28, the J call TRBJ1-5; 9 bases agree with TRBD1. The V gene's germline CDR1 is MDHEN and CDR2 SYDVKM. CDR3 length: 13 residues. With V trimmed by 4 bases and J by 13 bases, 8 bases remained unmatched.

This CDR3 reads CASSQLQGAQPQHF. DNA for the CDR3: TGCGCCAGCAGCCAATTGCAGGGGGCTCAGCCCCAGCATTTT. The gene calls are TRBV4-1 and TRBJ1-5, with TRBD1 matching over 8 bases. The CDR3 length is 14 residues. CDR1 MGHRA and CDR2 YSYEKL come from the germline V gene. Trimming cost V 2 bases and J 6 bases; bases outside gene matches: 3.

The chain's CDR3 is CASSQTGGEAFF. CDR3 DNA: TGTGCCAGCAGTCAGACAGGGGGTGAAGCTTTCTTT. J is TRBJ1-1 and V is TRBV12-3 or TRBV12-4, with 9 bases that match TRBD1. The V segment lost 5 bases and the J segment 7 bases; nucleotides outside the gene matches: 2. This CDR3 spans 12 amino acids.

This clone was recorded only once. The CDR3 sequence: CASSQVPGQGVSYTF. The CDR3 DNA sequence: TGCGCCAGCAGCCAAGTACCGGGACAGGGGGTCAGCTACACCTTC. The gene calls are TRBV4-1 and TRBJ1-2; 11 nucleotides align to TRBD1. CDR1 is MGHRA and CDR2 is YSYEKL in the germline V gene. The CDR3 runs to 15 residues. V shed 1 base and J 9 bases; nucleotides not matched to a gene: 7.

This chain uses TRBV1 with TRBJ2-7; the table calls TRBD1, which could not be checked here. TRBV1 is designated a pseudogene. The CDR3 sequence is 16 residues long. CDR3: CTSSQARDRELYEQYF. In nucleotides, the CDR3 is TGCACCAGCAGCCAAGCGCGGGACAGGGAACTCTACGAGCAGTACTTC.

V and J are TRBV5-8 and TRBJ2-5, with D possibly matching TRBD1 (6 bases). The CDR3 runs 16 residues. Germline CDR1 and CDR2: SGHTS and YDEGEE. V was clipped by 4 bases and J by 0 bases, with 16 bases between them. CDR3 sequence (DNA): TGTGCCAGCAGCGCGCGGACAGCTAGGTACCAAGAGACCCAGTACTTC. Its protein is CASSARTARYQETQYF.